This entry concerns a single T cell receptor beta chain. Its specificity is unknown. This sample is drawn from a study of CD8 T cells in Susac syndrome. General study points: The study recognized that the number of individuals in its TCR sequencing and HLA analysis was relatively small.

Germline-derived CDR1 and CDR2 are MNHEY and SMNVEV (reference sequence). CDR3 length: 15 residues. V trimming: 5 bases; J trimming: 3 bases; junction bases outside the gene matches: 5. Sequencing of TCR beta was performed on blood CD8+ T cells and on blood CD4+ T cells. The multiple sclerosis control group consisted of treatment-naive patients whose relapsing-remitting disease, which was either stable or active, fulfilled revised McDonald criteria. Reverse transcription of roughly 0.5 to 1 ug RNA used random hexamers. TCRdb reprocessed the immunoSEQ multiplex PCR reads with MiXCR, giving one entry per CDR3 protein. Of approximately 120,000 distinct CDR3 sequences listed, 85% to 95% are singletons.

V gene TRBV27 combines with J gene TRBJ2-3; 10 nucleotides agree with TRBD2. The sequencing input was CD8+ T cells from PBMCs. This receptor was identified in a human donor with multiple sclerosis. The CDR3 protein is CASSPLAGPTDTQYF. The CDR3, as DNA: TGTGCCAGCAGTCCACTAGCGGGGCCAACAGATACGCAGTATTTT.